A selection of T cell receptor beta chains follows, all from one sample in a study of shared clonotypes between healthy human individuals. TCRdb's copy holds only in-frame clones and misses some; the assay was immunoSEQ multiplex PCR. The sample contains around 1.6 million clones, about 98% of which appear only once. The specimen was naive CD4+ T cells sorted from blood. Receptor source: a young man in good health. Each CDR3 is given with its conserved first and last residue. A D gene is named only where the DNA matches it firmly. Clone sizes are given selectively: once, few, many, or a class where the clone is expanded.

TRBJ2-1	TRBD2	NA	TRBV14	TGTGCCAGCAGCCCTCTCTGGGGGGGTTGGGCAGACAATGAGCAGTTCTTC	CASSPLWGGWADNEQFF
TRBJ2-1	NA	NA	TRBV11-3	TGTGCCAGCAGCATCCGCGGGAATGCAGCCTACAATGAGCAGTTCTTC	CASSIRGNAAYNEQFF
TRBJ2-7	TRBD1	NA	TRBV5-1	TGCGCCAGCAGCTTGGGAATTTCAGACAGGGAGGAGCAGTACTTC	CASSLGISDREEQYF
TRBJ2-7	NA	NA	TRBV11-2	TGTGCCAGCAGCCTAACCCGGGGGCTGACCCCCTACGAGCAGTACTTC	CASSLTRGLTPYEQYF
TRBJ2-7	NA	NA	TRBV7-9	TGTGCCAGCAGCTTAGCGGGGACCTACGAGCAGTACTTC	CASSLAGTYEQYF
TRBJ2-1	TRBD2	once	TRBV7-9	TGTGCCAGCAGCAGACTAGCGGAACACAATGAGCAGTTCTTC	CASSRLAEHNEQFF
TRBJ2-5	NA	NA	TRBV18	TGTGCCAGCTCACCACAGAGCCTCGGGGAGACCCAGTACTTC	CASSPQSLGETQYF
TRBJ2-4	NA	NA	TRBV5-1	TGCGCCAGCAGCTTAGTGGAGTCCTATGTAGACATTCAGTACTTC	CASSLVESYVDIQYF
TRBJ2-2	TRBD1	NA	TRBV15	TGTGCCACCAGCAGAGGTTTCCCGACAGGGCCGAGTCAACGATGGACCGGGGAGCTGTTTTTT	CATSRGFPTGPSQRWTGELFF
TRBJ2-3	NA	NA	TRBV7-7	TGTGCTAGCAGCCAAGAACTGGCAGATACGCAGTATTTT	CASSQELADTQYF
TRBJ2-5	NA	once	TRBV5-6	TGTGCCAGCAGCGGGCTAGGTGAAGGGGCAGGGTTGGGGACCCAGTACTTC	CASSGLGEGAGLGTQYF
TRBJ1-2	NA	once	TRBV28	TGTGCCAGCACCATAAACGAGTATGAAGGCTACACCTTC	CASTINEYEGYTF
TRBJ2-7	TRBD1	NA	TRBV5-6	TGTGCCAGCAGCTTATACGGGACAGGGCCCGATAGATCCTACGAGCAGTACTTC	CASSLYGTGPDRSYEQYF
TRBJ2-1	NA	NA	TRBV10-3	TGTGCCATCAGGGGACAAAACAATGAGCAGTTCTTC	CAIRGQNNEQFF
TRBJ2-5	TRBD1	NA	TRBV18	TGTGCCAGCTCAGGGACAGGGCCGCGTCATCCAGGGACCCAGTACTTC	CASSGTGPRHPGTQYF
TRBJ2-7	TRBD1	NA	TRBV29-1	TGCAGCGTTGAGGACAGGGGAATGGACGAGCAGTACTTC	CSVEDRGMDEQYF
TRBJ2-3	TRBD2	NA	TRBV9	TGTGCCAGCCAGCGGGAGGGCACAGATACGCAGTATTTT	CASQREGTDTQYF
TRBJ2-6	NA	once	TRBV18	TGTGCCAGCTCACCGGACATATCTGGGGCCAACGTCCTGACTTTC	CASSPDISGANVLTF
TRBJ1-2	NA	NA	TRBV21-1	TGTGCCAGCACCCACGGACAGACATTCACGGATGTCGATCGCTACACCTTC	CASTHGQTFTDVDRYTF
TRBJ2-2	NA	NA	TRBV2	TGTGCCAGCAGGAGGGACTCCCACACCGGGGAGCTGTTTTTT	CASRRDSHTGELFF
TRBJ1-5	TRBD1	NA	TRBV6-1	TGTGCCAGCAGGGGTGGACAGGATCAGCCCCAGCATTTT	CASRGGQDQPQHF
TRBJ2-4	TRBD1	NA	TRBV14	TGTGCCAGCAGCCGAACAGGGGGCACCAAAAACATTCAGTACTTC	CASSRTGGTKNIQYF
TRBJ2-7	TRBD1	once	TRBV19	TGTGCCAGTAGTATAAACAGGGGGGCCGAGCAGTACTTC	CASSINRGAEQYF
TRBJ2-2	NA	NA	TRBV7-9	TGTGCCAGCAGCTTAACACACCCCACCGGGGAGCTGTTTTTT	CASSLTHPTGELFF
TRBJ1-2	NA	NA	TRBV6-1	TGTGCCAGCAGCCCCGCGGGGGGCGCGTATGGCTACACCTTC	CASSPAGGAYGYTF
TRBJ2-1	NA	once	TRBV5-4	TGTGCCAGCAGCTTACGCCGGGAGACCATCCCAAATGAGCAGTTCTTC	CASSLRRETIPNEQFF
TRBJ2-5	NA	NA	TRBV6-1	TGTGCCAGCTTCGAACCTGGGACCAGCCAAGAGACCCAGTACTTC	CASFEPGTSQETQYF
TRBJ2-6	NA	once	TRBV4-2	TGTGCCAGCAGCCAAGAGTTCTCTGGGGCCAACGTCCTGACTTTC	CASSQEFSGANVLTF
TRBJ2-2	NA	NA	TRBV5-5	TGTGCCAGCTCGCTAACGTCCGTTGCGAACACCGGGGAGCTGTTTTTT	CASSLTSVANTGELFF
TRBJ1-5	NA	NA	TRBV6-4	TGTGCCAGCAGATTTGGTCAGCCCCAGCATTTT	CASRFGQPQHF
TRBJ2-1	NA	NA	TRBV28	TGTGCCAGCGTACTTACAGGAGGGAGCTCCTACAATGAGCAGTTCTTC	CASVLTGGSSYNEQFF
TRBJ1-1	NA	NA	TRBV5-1	TGCGCCAGCAGCTTGGGGCGGCGGATGAACACTGAAGCTTTCTTT	CASSLGRRMNTEAFF
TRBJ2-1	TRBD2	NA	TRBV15	TGTGCCACCAGCAGTCGAAGGACTAGCGGGAGCTACAATGAGCAGTTCTTC	CATSSRRTSGSYNEQFF
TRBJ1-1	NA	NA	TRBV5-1	TGCGCCAGCAGCCCCCCCAAGGGCGGTGTCACTGAAGCTTTCTTT	CASSPPKGGVTEAFF
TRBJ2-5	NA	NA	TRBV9	TGTGCCAGCAGCGGAAGAGGCACCGGGACGGATTTCCAAGAGACCCAGTACTTC	CASSGRGTGTDFQETQYF
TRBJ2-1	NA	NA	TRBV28	TGTGCCAGCAGTTTCCAAGCCACTGAGCAGTTCTTC	CASSFQATEQFF
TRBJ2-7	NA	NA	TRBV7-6	TGTGCCAGCAGCTTAGGAAATATCCCCTCCTACGAGCAGTACTTC	CASSLGNIPSYEQYF
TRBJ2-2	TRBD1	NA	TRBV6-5	TGTGCCAGCAGTAGGGACAGGGGGGGCACCGGGGAGCTGTTTTTT	CASSRDRGGTGELFF
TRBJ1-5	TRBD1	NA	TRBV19	TGTGCCAGTAGTCCGCAAACAGGGGCCCGGCAGCCCCAGCATTTT	CASSPQTGARQPQHF
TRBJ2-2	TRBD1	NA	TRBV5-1	TGCGCCAGCAGCGCTCAGGGGGTTACCGGGGAGCTGTTTTTT	CASSAQGVTGELFF
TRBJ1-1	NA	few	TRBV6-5	TGTGCCAGCGGTAGAGGGATTGGGGTGAGCACTGAAGCTTTCTTT	CASGRGIGVSTEAFF
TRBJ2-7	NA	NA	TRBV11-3	TGTGCCAGCAGCAAAAGAGGGGGACCAGGCGACGAGCAGTACTTC	CASSKRGGPGDEQYF
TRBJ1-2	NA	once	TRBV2	TGTGCCAGCAAGGCCGAATATGGCTACACCTTC	CASKAEYGYTF
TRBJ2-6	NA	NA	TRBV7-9	TGTGCCAGCAGCCGCCGGGAAGGGGCTAGCTCTGGGGCCAACGTCCTGACTTTC	CASSRREGASSGANVLTF
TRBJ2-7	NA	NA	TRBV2	TGTGCCAGCAGTCCCGCGGGACAACCGGGGGAGCAGTACTTC	CASSPAGQPGEQYF
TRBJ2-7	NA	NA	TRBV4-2	TGTGCCAGCAGCCGGGACCAGCTCTACGAGCAGTACTTC	CASSRDQLYEQYF
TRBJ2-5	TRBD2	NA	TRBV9	TGTGCCAGCGGCGGGAGGGCCCAGTACTTC	CASGGRAQYF
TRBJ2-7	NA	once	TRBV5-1	TGCGCCAGCAGCGGGGCCTACGAGCAGTACTTC	CASSGAYEQYF
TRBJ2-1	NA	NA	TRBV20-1	TGCAGTGCTAGGGAAGGGCGTGAGCAGTTCTTC	CSAREGREQFF
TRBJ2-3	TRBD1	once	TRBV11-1	TGTGCCAGCATGACAGGGGTGACAGATACGCAGTATTTT	CASMTGVTDTQYF
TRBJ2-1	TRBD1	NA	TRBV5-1	TGCGCCAGCAGCTTGGTGGGACAGGGGGCGAATGAGCAGTTCTTC	CASSLVGQGANEQFF
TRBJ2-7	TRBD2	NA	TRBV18	TGTGCCAGCTCACGGGGGACGGGAGGGGTCAACGAGCAGTACTTC	CASSRGTGGVNEQYF
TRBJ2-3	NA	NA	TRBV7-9	TGTGCCAGCAGCCTTGGCGGGCTACCAGATACGCAGTATTTT	CASSLGGLPDTQYF
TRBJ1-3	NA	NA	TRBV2	TGTGCCAGCAGCCCCATCCGAAACACCATATATTTT	CASSPIRNTIYF
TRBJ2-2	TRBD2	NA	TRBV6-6	TGTGCCAGCAGTTACTTACTAGCGAATACCGGGGAGCTGTTTTTT	CASSYLLANTGELFF
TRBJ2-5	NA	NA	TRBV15	TGTGCCACCAGCAGAGAAGACAAGAGGGCCCAGTACTTC	CATSREDKRAQYF
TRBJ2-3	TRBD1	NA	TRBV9	TGTGCCAGCAGCGTTACAGGGGCAGATACGCAGTATTTT	CASSVTGADTQYF